The 10 T cell receptor beta chains reported below all come from one sample, sequenced in a study of blood T cell repertoires in COVID-19. The data were produced by immunoSEQ multiplex PCR, yet TCRdb's version contains in-frame clones alone and is incomplete. This sample has more than 85,000 clones, with about 75% found just once. The sequencing input was peripheral blood. The receptors were sampled from a woman aged 70-85 years with acute or convalescent COVID-19.

V usage is TRBV19 and J usage is TRBJ2-7, with a possible D match to TRBD2 (5 bases). CDR1 is LNHDA and CDR2 is SQIVND in the germline V gene (reference sequence). V was pared by 0 bases and J by 2 bases, with 14 bases between. The CDR3 loop spans 16 amino acids. In DNA form, the CDR3 reads TGTGCCAGTAGTATAGAGGGAGCGGTGGGGACCTACGAGCAGTACTTC. Amino acids: CASSIEGAVGTYEQYF.

The CDR3 protein is CASGLLGLAGGLETQYF. For the CDR3, the DNA is TGTGCTAGTGGCCTACTGGGACTAGCGGGGGGGCTCGAGACCCAGTACTTC. The chain links TRBV12-5 to TRBJ2-5; 16 bases align to TRBD2. V lost 6 bases to trimming and J lost 5 bases; unmatched junction nucleotides: 9. The CDR3 sequence is 17 residues long. CDR1 is LGHNT and CDR2 is FRNRAP in the germline V gene.

The chain couples TRBV30 to TRBJ2-3; 8 bases are shared with TRBD1. Germline V lookup: CDR1 GTSNPN, CDR2 SVGIG (reference sequence). The CDR3 has 15 residues. V was pared by 2 bases and J by 5 bases, with 9 bases of the junction left unmatched. Here the CDR3 DNA reads TGTGCCTGGAGTTGGGGACAGGTTGATATAGATACGCAGTATTTT. Encoded protein: CAWSWGQVDIDTQYF.

This clone turned up a few times. The chain carries TRBV4-3 and TRBJ1-4; D is ambiguous. Trimming removed 0 bases at V and 0 bases at J, with 20 bases between. CDR1 is LGHNA, CDR2 YSLEER, per germline. This CDR3 has 20 amino acids. The CDR3, as DNA: TGCGCCAGCAGCCAAGATCGTGTATTGTGGGGAGACCCAACTAATGAAAAACTGTTTTTT. Translated: CASSQDRVLWGDPTNEKLFF.

The rearrangement joins TRBV30 to TRBJ2-5; 9 nucleotides line up with TRBD2. This CDR3 is built from 13 residues. Per germline, CDR1 GTSNPN and CDR2 SVGIG (reference sequence). The V segment lost 3 bases and the J segment 5 bases; nucleotides outside the gene matches: 4. CDR3 in amino acids: CAWRISGGETQYF. In DNA, the CDR3 is TGTGCCTGGAGGATTAGCGGGGGCGAGACCCAGTACTTC.

The rearrangement links TRBV3-1 (or the pseudogene TRBV3-2) to TRBJ2-7, with D possibly being TRBD2 (6 bases). The V end lost 2 bases, the J end lost 2 bases, and 10 bases lay between the germline ends. This CDR3 contains 14 residues. Germline V lookup: CDR1 LGHDT, CDR2 YNNKEL (reference sequence). CDR3 coding DNA: TGTGCCAGCAGCCAAAGGGGACTTCCCTACGAGCAGTACTTC. Protein: CASSQRGLPYEQYF.

There are a few counts of this clone. The V and J genes are TRBV5-3 and TRBJ1-2; tentatively, D is TRBD1 (5 bases). TRBV5-3 falls under the ORF class, with uncertain function. Trimming removed 0 bases from V and 4 bases from J, with 7 bases in between. This CDR3 contains 13 residues. The CDR3 DNA follows: TGTGCCAGAAGCTTGGACAGGCCCTATGGCTACACCTTC. The encoded protein is CARSLDRPYGYTF.

V is TRBV10-3 and J is TRBJ1-5; D unresolved. This CDR3 region has 14 residues. Looked up from germline, CDR1 is ENHRY and CDR2 is SYGVKD. Trimming removed 10 bases at V and 0 bases at J, with 13 bases between. CDR3 loop: CATSVQDSNQPQHF. CDR3 nucleotide sequence: TGTGCCACGTCGGTCCAGGATAGCAATCAGCCCCAGCATTTT.

The chain has TRBV19 and TRBJ1-2; D uncertain. The CDR3 extends over 14 amino acids. From germline, CDR1 is LNHDA and CDR2 SQIVND (reference sequence). The V and J ends lost 1 base and 8 bases respectively, with 14 bases between them. CDR3 region: CASSIAVPSGGYTF. The CDR3, as DNA: TGTGCCAGTAGTATAGCCGTCCCTAGCGGGGGCTACACCTTC. The entire variable domain, with the rest obtained from reference TRBV19 and TRBJ1-2, is as follows: DGGITQSPKYLFRKEGQNVTLSCEQNLNHDAMYWYRQDPGQGLRLIYYSQIVNDFQKGDIAEGYSVSREKKESFPLTVTSAQKNPTAFYLCASSIAVPSGGYTFGSGTRLTVV.

This chain uses TRBV5-1 with TRBJ1-2, with TRBD1 matching over 10 bases. V lost 4 bases to trimming and J lost 5 bases; unmatched junction nucleotides: 11. The CDR3 covers 16 residues. From germline, CDR1 is SGHRS and CDR2 YFSETQ. CDR3 DNA: TGCGCCAGCAGCCATTCCGACAGGGGGCGCGGGTATGGCTACACCTTC. As protein: CASSHSDRGRGYGYTF.